The 30 T cell receptor beta chains reported below all come from one sample, sequenced in a study of T-cell reconstitution after alpha-beta-depleted transplantation in children listed by TCRdb under 2016. The sample's treatment or condition label is to be understood as: allogeneic hematopoietic cell transplantation with graft depleted of TCRalphabeta T cells and CD19 B cells. Libraries were constructed by PCR. The instrument given in TCRdb is Illumina HiSeq 2500. TCR library preparation used molecular barcoding, with unique molecular identifiers applied to normalize quantification of the TCRbeta repertoire. TCRdb took the public reads, trimmed them with fastp at Q25, ran MiXCR for clone calling and kept in-frame beta chains. Each entry merges the rows of one CDR3 protein and shows their most common DNA and genes. In this sample the table shows hundreds of thousands of distinct CDR3 sequences, around 25% of which occur a single time. Of the sample, 2.6% is held by the ten largest clones.

The sample here was PBMCs, taken before TCRalphabeta/CD19-depleted stem cell transplant. Source of these receptors: a girl under 10 years old with Fanconi anemia, due to receive a stem cell transplant.

This clonotype was detected only a few times. CDR3 nucleotides: TGCAGTGCTAGCGGGGGGGCTGCCTACGAGCAGTACTTC. Translated, it gives CSASGGAAYEQYF. The chain has TRBV20-1 and TRBJ2-7; 8 positions agree with TRBD2. There are 13 residues in the CDR3. The germline V gene encodes CDR1 DFQATT and CDR2 SNEGSKA (reference sequence). The V gene end was trimmed by 3 bases and the J gene end by 2 bases; junction bases not matched to a gene: 3.

This clonotype was recorded at least ten times. The rearrangement joins TRBV29-1 to TRBJ1-1; D unclear. CDR3 length: 12 amino acids. The germline CDR1 and CDR2 sequences are SQVTM and ANQGSEA. V dropped 0 bases and J dropped 5 bases, with 7 bases sitting between them. The CDR3 coding sequence is TGCAGCGTTGAAGACAGACCTACTGAAGCTTTCTTT. Amino acids: CSVEDRPTEAFF.

This chain uses TRBV20-1 with TRBJ2-7; TRBD2 matches at 7 bases. This CDR3 is built from 14 residues. V lost 0 bases and J lost 4; bases outside the gene matches: 6. Germline CDR1 reads DFQATT; CDR2 reads SNEGSKA (reference sequence). CDR3 sequence reads: CSARDRGSGYEQYF. Here the CDR3 DNA reads TGCAGTGCTAGAGATCGCGGGAGTGGTTACGAGCAGTACTTC.

The chain recombines TRBV5-1 with TRBJ2-2; TRBD1 might be the D (6 bases). CDR1 is SGHRS and CDR2 is YFSETQ in the germline V gene. This CDR3 is built from 13 residues. V was shortened by 0 bases and J by 6 bases, with 6 bases between the two germline ends. CDR3 DNA: TGCGCCAGCAGCTTGGAGGGGGCCGGGGAGCTGTTTTTT. Translating gives CASSLEGAGELFF.

Many counts were recorded for this clonotype. This chain uses TRBV20-1 with TRBJ2-3; D might be TRBD2 (5 bases). Trimming removed 6 bases at V and 5 bases at J, with 9 bases between. The V gene's germline CDR1 is DFQATT and CDR2 SNEGSKA (reference sequence). CDR3 length: 11 residues. The CDR3 coding sequence is TGCAGTGCGAGGGTGGTAGATACGCAGTATTTT. This translates into CSARVVDTQYF.

On this clonotype itself: Mismatch with germline at one junction end may stem from a read error. This rearrangement joins TRBV5-1 to TRBJ2-5, with D possibly TRBD1 on 5 matching bases. The germline V gene encodes CDR1 SGHRS and CDR2 YFSETQ. There are 15 residues in the CDR3. The CDR3: CASSLGQTYQGTQYF. The CDR3 DNA follows: TGCGCCAGCAGCTTGGGACAGACTTATCAAGGGACCCAGTACTTC.

This clonotype has only a few counts. The rearrangement links TRBV29-1 to TRBJ2-1; 9 bases are a match to TRBD1. From germline, CDR1 is SQVTM and CDR2 ANQGSEA. The CDR3 extends over 11 amino acids. V lost 3 bases to trimming and J lost 15 bases; unmatched junction nucleotides: 6. The CDR3 sequence: CSVDWDRVPFF. CDR3 coding DNA: TGCAGCGTTGATTGGGACAGGGTTCCGTTCTTC.

Only a few counts were recorded for this clonotype. This chain uses TRBV28 with TRBJ1-6; no definite D call. The germline V and J ends were trimmed by 4 bases and 9 bases, with 16 bases remaining between them. From germline, CDR1 is MDHEN and CDR2 SYDVKM. The CDR3 has 15 residues. CDR3 nucleotide sequence: TGTGCCAGCAGTTGGGAGGGCCTCGGAACTTCACCCCTCCACTTT. This encodes CASSWEGLGTSPLHF. Complete variable domain (other parts from reference TRBV28 and TRBJ1-6): DVKVTQSSRYLVKRTGEKVFLECVQDMDHENMFWYRQDPGLGLRLIYFSYDVKMKEKGDIPEGYSVSREKKERFSLILESASTNQTSMYLCASSWEGLGTSPLHFGNGTRLTVT.

This clonotype is a singleton in its sample. This chain joins TRBV29-1 and TRBJ1-2, with D perhaps matching TRBD1 (5 bases). The length of the CDR3 is 11 residues. The ends were cut back, 4 bases at V and 12 bases at J, with 15 bases in the middle. Germline CDR1 SQVTM, CDR2 ANQGSEA. The CDR3 DNA reads as TGCAGCGTTGTCCTCGCAGGGATGGACACCTTC. Its protein is CSVVLAGMDTF.

The chain links TRBV18 to TRBJ2-7; 10 bases line up with TRBD2. Germline loops: CDR1 KGHSH, CDR2 LQKENI. Trimming took 2 bases from V and 3 from J; bases not matched to a gene: 7. CDR3 length: 16 residues. CDR3: CASSPGLAGDGYEQYF. CDR3 nucleotides: TGTGCCAGCTCACCAGGGCTAGCGGGAGATGGCTACGAGCAGTACTTC.

This clonotype was counted between two and nine times. The chain has TRBV28 and TRBJ2-7; a weak D match, TRBD2 (6 bases). CDR1 is MDHEN, CDR2 SYDVKM, per germline. This CDR3 is 14 amino acids long. V was trimmed by 3 bases and J by 2 bases, leaving 11 bases between them. The CDR3: CASSLVAGTYEQYF. DNA for the CDR3: TGTGCCAGCAGTTTGGTGGCGGGGACCTACGAGCAGTACTTC.

This clonotype was found a few times. The gene calls are TRBV6-5 and TRBJ2-7; 7 bases line up with TRBD2. CDR3 length equals 12 residues. CDR1 MNHEY and CDR2 SVGAGI come from the germline V gene. V was pared by 6 bases and J by 9 bases, with 8 bases of the junction left unmatched. The chain's CDR3 is CASSQKRGVQYF. The CDR3, as DNA: TGTGCCAGCAGCCAAAAGCGGGGAGTGCAGTACTTC.

This clonotype was counted at least ten times. J is TRBJ2-3 and V is TRBV5-5; D is tentatively TRBD1 or TRBD2 (5 bases each). Trimming removed 4 bases from V and 2 bases from J, with 14 bases in between. Germline CDR1 reads SGHKS; CDR2 reads YYEKEE (reference sequence). The CDR3 consists of 15 residues. The CDR3 sequence: CASSEVFGTTDTQYF. The CDR3 DNA reads TGTGCCAGCAGCGAGGTGTTCGGGACCACAGATACGCAGTATTTT.

In its sample, this clonotype was seen many times. The chain combines TRBV7-2 with TRBJ1-2; D is possibly TRBD1 (6 bases). CDR3 length equals 13 residues. V was clipped by 5 bases and J by 4 bases, with 11 bases between them. In germline, CDR1 is SGHTA, CDR2 FQGNSA. CDR3 residues: CASSKGQVYGYTF. CDR3 sequence (DNA): TGTGCCAGCAGCAAGGGACAAGTCTATGGCTACACCTTC.

The V gene is TRBV9, the J gene TRBJ2-1; 10 nucleotides line up with TRBD2. The V gene's germline CDR1 is SGDLS and CDR2 YYNGEE. The CDR3 is 18 residues long. V was pared by 1 base and J by 1 base, with 8 bases of the junction left unmatched. The CDR3 DNA reads TGTGCCAGCAGCGTATTGCCAACTAGCGGGGCGTCCTACAATGAGCAGTTCTTC. It codes for CASSVLPTSGASYNEQFF.

This clonotype was seen many times. This chain connects TRBV20-1 to TRBJ2-1; 11 nucleotides align to TRBD2. There are 15 residues in the CDR3. Germline values: CDR1 DFQATT, CDR2 SNEGSKA (reference sequence). J was trimmed by 7 bases and V by 0 bases; bases with no gene match: 5. This CDR3 is CSARDPGTSGNEQFF. CDR3 bases: TGCAGTGCTAGAGATCCTGGGACTAGCGGTAATGAGCAGTTCTTC.

This clonotype was observed at least ten times. The rearrangement uses TRBV20-1 and TRBJ2-5, with 7 bases matching TRBD2. J was trimmed by 5 bases and V by 6 bases; bases with no gene match: 9. Germline V gene sequence: CDR1 DFQATT, CDR2 SNEGSKA (reference sequence). The CDR3 runs 13 residues. The CDR3 region is CSARSGKDETQYF. CDR3 nucleotides: TGCAGTGCCAGGAGCGGGAAGGATGAGACCCAGTACTTC.

This chain connects TRBV20-1 to TRBJ2-3; the D gene could be TRBD1 or TRBD2 (5 bases each). Germline lookup yields CDR1 DFQATT and CDR2 SNEGSKA (reference sequence). Trimming removed 4 bases from V and 5 bases from J, with 13 bases in between. This CDR3 spans 13 amino acids. CDR3 amino acids: CSANPPRGDTQYF. In DNA, the CDR3 is TGCAGTGCTAATCCCCCGAGGGGAGATACGCAGTATTTT.

To note about this clonotype: Being one base from a much bigger clone, this may be a read error. This chain links TRBV20-1 with TRBJ2-5; 11 bases align to TRBD2. Germline V gene lookup returns CDR1 DFQATT and CDR2 SNEGSKA (reference sequence). This CDR3 has 15 residues. The CDR3 DNA reads as TGCGGTGCTCCTCCTAATAGCGGGAGGGTGGAGACCCAGTACTTC. This encodes CGAPPNSGRVETQYF.

The chain links TRBV6-5 to TRBJ2-1; D is uncertain. The germline V gene encodes CDR1 MNHEY and CDR2 SVGAGI. This CDR3 spans 14 amino acids. Trimming took off 2 bases at V and 7 bases at J, with 12 bases between the two ends. CDR3 loop: CASSYAGTVNEQFF. The DNA of the CDR3 is TGTGCCAGCAGTTACGCCGGAACGGTGAATGAGCAGTTCTTC.

Only a few counts were recorded for this clonotype. This rearrangement joins TRBV20-1 to TRBJ2-5, with TRBD2 matching 11 bases. CDR1 and CDR2 (germline): DFQATT, SNEGSKA (reference sequence). The CDR3 totals 13 residues. V gave up 6 bases and J gave up 3 bases; unmatched junction bases: 3. The CDR3 DNA reads TGCAGTGCCGGGACTAGCGGAAAAGAGACCCAGTACTTC. Residues: CSAGTSGKETQYF.

The rearrangement uses TRBV6-4 and TRBJ2-2; the D is unclear. Germline V gives CDR1 MRHNA, CDR2 SNTAGT. The CDR3 totals 14 residues. V was pared by 3 bases and J by 2 bases, with 7 bases between. CDR3 sequence (DNA): TGTGCCAGCAGTGAAGGGCTAAACACCGGGGAGCTGTTTTTT. Translated: CASSEGLNTGELFF.

This clonotype was found many times. This sequence joins TRBV29-1 and TRBJ2-4, with D unresolved. This CDR3 is built from 10 residues. Germline V gives CDR1 SQVTM, CDR2 ANQGSEA. Trimming removed 6 bases from V and 5 bases from J, with 5 bases in between. In DNA form, the CDR3 reads TGCAGCGTCCAAGAAAACATTCAGTACTTC. Amino acids: CSVQENIQYF.

This clonotype was seen a few times. J is TRBJ1-2 and V is TRBV20-1, with D unresolved. The ends were cut back, 6 bases at V and 4 bases at J, with 9 bases in the middle. Germline V CDR1 and CDR2: DFQATT, SNEGSKA (reference sequence). The CDR3 is made up of 11 amino acids. CDR3 sequence: CSAANSYGYTF. The CDR3 DNA is TGCAGTGCGGCGAACAGCTATGGCTACACCTTC.

J is TRBJ2-4 and V is TRBV23-1; 10 bases fit TRBD1. TRBV23-1 is marked as an open reading frame, function uncertain. With 2 bases clipped from V and 6 bases from J, the junction kept 1 base outside the gene matches. The CDR3 is made up of 14 amino acids. CDR3 sequence (DNA): TGCGCCAGCAGTCAAAGGACAGGGGGAAACATTCAGTACTTC. Protein: CASSQRTGGNIQYF.

V gene TRBV29-1 combines with J gene TRBJ1-1, with D possibly TRBD1 on 6 matching bases. Germline lookup yields CDR1 SQVTM and CDR2 ANQGSEA. CDR3 length equals 12 residues. Trimming cost V 2 bases and J 10 bases, with 14 bases left between them. The CDR3 sequence is CSVELNRDGAFF. CDR3 sequence (DNA): TGCAGCGTTGAACTGAACAGGGATGGAGCTTTCTTT.

This clonotype was seen many times. V and J are TRBV10-3 and TRBJ1-2; D gene unclear. The germline CDR1 and CDR2 sequences are ENHRY and SYGVKD. V lost 0 bases to trimming and J lost 5 bases, with 7 bases between them. The CDR3 is made up of 13 amino acids. The CDR3 bases are TGTGCCATCAGTGAGTCGTATTCGTATGGCTACACCTTC. Amino acids: CAISESYSYGYTF.

This clonotype was detected a few times. The rearrangement uses TRBV23-1 and TRBJ2-3; 11 bases agree with TRBD1. TRBV23-1 falls under the ORF class, with uncertain function. CDR3 length: 15 residues. Unmatched junction bases numbered 0, after V lost 0 bases and J lost 4 bases. The CDR3 bases are TGCGCCAGCAGTCAATCGGGACAGGGGGCAGATACGCAGTATTTT. Translated: CASSQSGQGADTQYF.

This clonotype was picked up a small number of times. The chain combines TRBV27 with TRBJ2-7, with 7 bases lining up with TRBD1. Germline V gene sequence: CDR1 MNHEY, CDR2 SMNVEV (reference sequence). The CDR3 spans 16 residues. V gave up 5 bases and J gave up 3 bases; unmatched junction bases: 13. CDR3 residues: CASSPLGTAPGYEQYF. DNA for the CDR3: TGTGCCAGCAGTCCTCTAGGGACAGCTCCTGGCTACGAGCAGTACTTC.

This clonotype was seen only a few times. The V call is TRBV20-1, the J call TRBJ2-7; the D is unclear. The CDR3 has 14 residues. Germline CDR1 reads DFQATT; CDR2 reads SNEGSKA (reference sequence). V was cut by 0 bases and J by 5 bases, with 14 bases left in between. The CDR3 reads CSARESLVDDEQYF. Here the CDR3 DNA reads TGCAGTGCTAGAGAATCGCTAGTTGACGACGAGCAGTACTTC.